This section outlines one T cell receptor beta chain sequence together with its context. What it binds is not known. The data stem from a study of a mutant IDH1 vaccine in newly diagnosed glioma. Germline loops: CDR1 SGHRS, CDR2 YFSETQ. V gave up 2 bases and J gave up 4 bases; unmatched junction bases: 5. The CDR3 consists of 14 residues. Sample time point: week 35, safety follow-up. The content of each vaccine dose was 300 ug of mutant IDH1 20-mer peptide, and topical imiquimod accompanied it. New WHO grade 3 or 4 IDH1-mutant, ATRX-lost astrocytomas were present in all donors. Assay: immunoSEQ multiplex PCR; the TCRdb copy retains only in-frame clones and omits some. The sample contains 42,000 or so clones, about 83% of which appear only once. Study outcomes and limitations: Overall, more than 85% of patients had vaccine-induced immune responses.

The source of this sequence is a woman in her 50s with glioma. The chain joins TRBV5-1 to TRBJ1-1; 7 bases map to TRBD1. Sequences were derived from PBMCs, sampled from a glioma patient whose treatment included an IDH1 peptide vaccine. The CDR3: CASSFDRVTTEAFF. DNA for the CDR3: TGCGCCAGCAGCTTCGACAGGGTGACCACTGAAGCTTTCTTT.